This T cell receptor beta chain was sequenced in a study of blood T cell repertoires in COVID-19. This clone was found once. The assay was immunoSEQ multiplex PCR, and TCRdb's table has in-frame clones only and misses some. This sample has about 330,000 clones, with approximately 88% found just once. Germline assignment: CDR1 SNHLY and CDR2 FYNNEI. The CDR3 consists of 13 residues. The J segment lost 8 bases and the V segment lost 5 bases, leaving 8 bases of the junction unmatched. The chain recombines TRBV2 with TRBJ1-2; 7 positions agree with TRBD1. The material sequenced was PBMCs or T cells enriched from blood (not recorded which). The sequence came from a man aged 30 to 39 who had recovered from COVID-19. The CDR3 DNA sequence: TGTGCCAGCAGTCTGGACAGGCCGCAGGGCTACACCTTC. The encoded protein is CASSLDRPQGYTF.